One sample yielded the 24 T cell receptor beta chains listed below, sequenced in a study of blood T cell repertoires in COVID-19. Only in-frame clones appear in the TCRdb table, and some are missing; sequencing was by immunoSEQ multiplex PCR. The table shows approximately 110,000 clones, with over 65% occurring only once. Sequencing used peripheral blood. These receptors all come from a woman aged 60 to 75 with acute or convalescent COVID-19.

The CDR3 protein is CASSQDTTGAFF. CDR3 in DNA: TGTGCCAGCAGCCAAGACACAACAGGGGCTTTCTTT. The chain joins TRBV3-1 (or the pseudogene TRBV3-2) to TRBJ1-1; tentative D call: TRBD1 (6 bases). Looked up from germline, CDR1 is LGHDT and CDR2 is YNNKEL (reference sequence). CDR3 length equals 12 residues. Deletions cut 0 bases from V and 11 bases from J, with 10 bases between.

This clone showed up just once. The V and J genes are TRBV5-8 and TRBJ2-3; possibly TRBD2 for D (6 bases). The V gene's germline CDR1 is SGHTS and CDR2 YDEGEE. CDR3 length: 16 residues. Trimming cost V 4 bases and J 2 bases, with 17 bases left between them. The CDR3 DNA reads as TGTGCCAGCAGCCTCACGCGGGGATTGCTCACAGATACGCAGTATTTT. It translates to CASSLTRGLLTDTQYF.

The J gene is TRBJ2-7, the V gene TRBV7-3, with 8 bases identical to TRBD2. The V and J ends lost 5 bases and 0 bases, in that order; junction bases with no gene match: 12. Germline lookup yields CDR1 SGHTA and CDR2 FQGTGA. The CDR3 is made up of 17 amino acids. DNA of the CDR3: TGTGCCAGCAGCCGTACCGTAGCGGGATGGGTCTCCTACGAGCAGTACTTC. Translating gives CASSRTVAGWVSYEQYF.

This chain links TRBV9 with TRBJ1-6; D remains ambiguous. The germline V gene has CDR1 SGDLS and CDR2 YYNGEE. V shed 3 bases and J shed 5 bases, with 21 bases lying between them. This CDR3 comprises 18 residues. In DNA, the CDR3 is TGTGCCAGCAGCGACGCTACAGTGCAGAGCCGAAATAATTCACCCCTCCACTTT. Amino acids: CASSDATVQSRNNSPLHF.

V gene TRBV11-2 combines with J gene TRBJ2-1; D unresolved. CDR1 is SGHAT and CDR2 is FQNNGV in the germline V gene. V was clipped by 0 bases and J by 9 bases, with 6 bases between them. This CDR3 contains 12 residues. CDR3 region: CASSLDSGEQFF. CDR3 bases: TGTGCCAGCAGCTTAGATTCGGGTGAGCAGTTCTTC.

The sample holds one count of this clone. V is TRBV2 and J is TRBJ1-2, with 9 bases aligning to TRBD1. The CDR3 sequence is 14 residues long. In germline, CDR1 is SNHLY, CDR2 FYNNEI. Unmatched junction bases numbered 5, after V lost 5 bases and J lost 4 bases. The CDR3 DNA reads as TGTGCCAGCAGTATGGGACAGGGCCCCTATGGCTACACCTTC. This gives the protein CASSMGQGPYGYTF.

The sample holds a few counts of this clone. The chain carries TRBV5-1 and TRBJ1-2; D is perhaps TRBD1 (6 bases). CDR3 length equals 13 residues. Trimming left V 4 bases short and J 4 bases short, with 11 bases between. Germline CDR1 SGHRS, CDR2 YFSETQ. CDR3 sequence (DNA): TGCGCCAGCAGCCCCGGACAGACCTATGGCTACACCTTC. Amino acid sequence: CASSPGQTYGYTF.

The CDR3 nucleotides read TGTGCCAGCAGCCAAGCCAGGGGGGATGGCTACACCTTC. Translating it yields CASSQARGDGYTF. The chain employs TRBV14 and TRBJ1-2; 7 nucleotides line up with TRBD1. V dropped 1 base and J dropped 6; count of bases not matched to a gene: 2. The CDR3 runs 13 residues. CDR1 and CDR2 (germline): SGHDN, FVKESK.

This clone was found a few times. This chain joins TRBV6-5 and TRBJ1-1; the D is unclear. The V gene's germline CDR1 is MNHEY and CDR2 SVGAGI. The CDR3 is made up of 14 amino acids. V lost 2 bases, J lost 7 bases, and 14 bases lay in between. The CDR3 DNA follows: TGTGCCAGCAGTTACATGGACGCGGCGGGTGAAGCTTTCTTT. This encodes CASSYMDAAGEAFF.

The rearrangement uses TRBV5-4 and TRBJ1-6, with no clear D. The CDR3 totals 15 residues. Germline V lookup: CDR1 SGHNT, CDR2 YYREEE (reference sequence). Trimming took 0 bases from V and 7 from J, leaving 11 bases between them. The CDR3 protein is CASSLEVDLNSPLHF. CDR3 DNA: TGTGCCAGCAGCTTGGAGGTGGACTTGAATTCACCCCTCCACTTT. Using reference TRBV5-4 and TRBJ1-6 for the parts outside the CDR3, the full variable domain is ETGVTQSPTHLIKTRGQQVTLRCSSQSGHNTVSWYQQALGQGPQFIFQYYREEENGRGNFPPRFSGLQFPNYSSELNVNALELDDSALYLCASSLEVDLNSPLHFGNGTRLTVT.

The chain links TRBV30 to TRBJ2-7; D gene unclear. This CDR3 is built from 13 residues. The V gene lost 7 bases and the J gene lost 3 bases, with 16 bases spanning the gap. Germline CDR1 and CDR2: GTSNPN and SVGIG (reference sequence). The CDR3 reads CASAAALGYEQYF. CDR3 DNA: TGTGCCTCCGCGGCCGCTCTCGGCTACGAGCAGTACTTC. The complete variable domain, with remaining parts taken from reference TRBV30 and TRBJ2-7, reads SQTIHQWPATLVQPVGSPLSLECTVEGTSNPNLYWYRQAAGRGLQLLFYSVGIGQISSEVPQNLSASRPQDRQFILSSKKLLLSDSGFYLCASAAALGYEQYFGPGTRLTVT.

This clone came up once. The CDR3 loop reads CASSWGQGPDNEQFF. The CDR3 region has the DNA TGTGCCAGCAGTTGGGGGCAGGGGCCCGACAATGAGCAGTTCTTC. The rearrangement links TRBV6-6 to TRBJ2-1, with D perhaps TRBD1 (6 bases). The CDR3 has 15 residues. The V gene lost 4 bases and the J gene lost 5 bases, with 15 bases spanning the gap. Germline CDR1 MNHNY, CDR2 SVGAGI (reference sequence).

The gene calls are TRBV6-6 and TRBJ1-2; 11 positions agree with TRBD1. CDR1 MNHNY and CDR2 SVGAGI come from the germline V gene (reference sequence). V was pared by 6 bases and J by 6 bases, with 24 bases of the junction left unmatched. The CDR3 runs to 20 residues. CDR3 in DNA: TGTGCCAGCAGCGCGCTGAGGACAGGGGGCAGCGGGCGTGTAAAGGATGGCTACACCTTC. It translates to CASSALRTGGSGRVKDGYTF.

The chain has TRBV28 and TRBJ2-2, with no clear D. Trimming took 5 bases from V and 3 from J, leaving 10 bases between them. The germline V gene encodes CDR1 MDHEN and CDR2 SYDVKM. CDR3 length equals 14 residues. CDR3 loop: CASSNGGDTGELFF. CDR3 sequence (DNA): TGTGCCAGCAGTAACGGCGGAGACACCGGGGAGCTGTTTTTT.

The chain combines TRBV7-9 with TRBJ2-2; D not certain. V was clipped by 6 bases and J by 6 bases, with 17 bases between them. Germline CDR1 SEHNR, CDR2 FQNEAQ (reference sequence). The CDR3 covers 15 residues. CDR3 residues: CASSLTSFSSGELFF. For the CDR3, the DNA is TGTGCCAGCAGTCTTACTTCCTTTTCATCCGGGGAGCTGTTTTTT.

The chain couples TRBV7-9 to TRBJ1-2; D ambiguous. The germline gives CDR1 SEHNR, CDR2 FQNEAQ (reference sequence). The V end was cut by 5 bases, the J end by 2 bases, with 15 bases between. The CDR3 consists of 15 residues. CDR3 amino acids: CASSPSRGGNYGYTF. CDR3 DNA sequence: TGTGCCAGCAGCCCTTCAAGAGGCGGGAACTATGGCTACACCTTC. Filled out from reference TRBV7-9 and TRBJ1-2, the complete variable domain reads DTGVSQNPRHKITKRGQNVTFRCDPISEHNRLYWYRQTLGQGPEFLTYFQNEAQLEKSRLLSDRFSAERPKGSFSTLEIQRTEQGDSAMYLCASSPSRGGNYGYTFGSGTRLTVV.

This clone has just one count. The V and J genes are TRBV18 and TRBJ2-6, with D possibly TRBD1 on 5 matching bases. CDR3 length equals 15 residues. The ends were cut back, 3 bases at V and 4 bases at J, with 10 bases in the middle. Germline loops: CDR1 KGHSH, CDR2 LQKENI. The CDR3 DNA is TGTGCCAGCTCACCTACCAGGGAAGGGGCCAACGTCCTGACTTTC. The encoded protein is CASSPTREGANVLTF.

As for this clone: Since a much larger clone is just one base distant, this may be a read error. The gene calls are TRBV6-5 and TRBJ1-5; perhaps TRBD1 as D (5 bases). V lost 10 bases to trimming and J lost 3 bases, with 19 bases between them. Germline loops: CDR1 MNHEY, CDR2 SVGAGI. This CDR3 region has 15 residues. The DNA of the CDR3 is TGTGCCAACAGAAATTCCGGACAAGTCAATCAGCCCCAGCATTTT. Translated, it gives CANRNSGQVNQPQHF.

The chain combines TRBV2 with TRBJ1-1; 7 bases agree with TRBD1. The V segment lost 2 bases and the J segment 5 bases; nucleotides outside the gene matches: 8. Germline values: CDR1 SNHLY, CDR2 FYNNEI. The CDR3 contains 15 residues. CDR3 residues: CASSESSQGVTEAFF. The DNA for the CDR3 is TGTGCCAGCAGTGAATCGTCCCAGGGGGTGACTGAAGCTTTCTTT.

The rearrangement joins TRBV19 to TRBJ1-2; no definite D call. Germline V gene sequence: CDR1 LNHDA, CDR2 SQIVND (reference sequence). The CDR3 totals 17 residues. Trimming shortened V by 0 bases and J by 4 bases, and 18 bases separated the two germline ends. The CDR3 spells CASSIEGIRGVSYGYTF. Here the CDR3 DNA reads TGTGCCAGTAGTATAGAGGGGATCCGGGGTGTCAGCTATGGCTACACCTTC.

V gene TRBV7-9 combines with J gene TRBJ2-2; 7 bases fit TRBD2. With 3 bases clipped from V and 6 bases from J, the junction kept 10 bases outside the gene matches. From germline, CDR1 is SEHNR and CDR2 FQNEAQ (reference sequence). The CDR3 consists of 16 residues. This chain's CDR3 is CASSFRTSSYAGELFF. CDR3 nucleotides: TGTGCCAGCAGCTTCAGGACTAGTAGTTATGCCGGGGAGCTGTTTTTT. Filled out from reference TRBV7-9 and TRBJ2-2, the complete variable domain reads DTGVSQNPRHKITKRGQNVTFRCDPISEHNRLYWYRQTLGQGPEFLTYFQNEAQLEKSRLLSDRFSAERPKGSFSTLEIQRTEQGDSAMYLCASSFRTSSYAGELFFGEGSRLTVL.

The rearrangement uses TRBV5-6 and TRBJ1-4; 7 bases match TRBD1. J lost 8 bases, V lost 1 base, and 5 bases had no gene match. The V gene's germline CDR1 is SGHDT and CDR2 YYEEEE. This CDR3 comprises 14 residues. CDR3 coding DNA: TGTGCCAGCAGCTTGATGGGGACAGACGAAAAACTGTTTTTT. Translated, it gives CASSLMGTDEKLFF.

The chain carries TRBV28 and TRBJ1-2; D unresolved. V gave up 4 bases and J gave up 5 bases, with 8 bases separating them. Germline V lookup: CDR1 MDHEN, CDR2 SYDVKM. The CDR3 totals 12 residues. The CDR3 bases are TGTGCCAGCAGTTCCGTCCGTTATGGCTACACCTTC. Its translation: CASSSVRYGYTF.

The rearrangement joins TRBV12-3 or TRBV12-4 to TRBJ1-2, with D hard to call. The CDR3 contains 11 residues. The V end lost 9 bases, the J end lost 2 bases, and 7 bases lay between the germline ends. The CDR3 region is CASERNYGYTF. CDR3 DNA sequence: TGTGCCAGTGAGAGAAACTATGGCTACACCTTC.